The rows below give T cell receptor beta chains drawn from one sample of a study of T-cell memory formation after mild COVID-19. MiXCR, applied by TCRdb to the 5' RACE reads, yields one record per CDR3 protein. The table shows around 310,000 distinct CDR3 sequences, with roughly an eighth occurring only once. Specimen: PBMCs or a T cell subset sorted from them (not recorded which). The receptors derive from a young man who had mild COVID-19 (a few samples of this study predate the infection). Cell type and time point are not known. CDR3s leave out the opening cysteine and the closing phenylalanine or tryptophan. The order of the fields is CDR3 protein, CDR3 length, J gene, clone size, V gene. Clone size appears in some rows only: once, few, many, or a class for an expanded clone.

CDR3aa: ASILESGSGGIGRGF; len: 15; j_gene: TRBJ2-1; abundance: few; v_gene: TRBV7-8
CDR3aa: ASRDSSDTQY; len: 10; j_gene: TRBJ2-3; abundance: few; v_gene: TRBV12-3/TRBV12-4
CDR3aa: ASSPNSYAETQY; len: 12; j_gene: TRBJ2-5; abundance: -; v_gene: TRBV6-5
CDR3aa: ASSQVERHYNEQF; len: 13; j_gene: TRBJ2-1; abundance: -; v_gene: TRBV3-1
CDR3aa: SVSGHTRSSYEQY; len: 13; j_gene: TRBJ2-7; abundance: few; v_gene: TRBV29-1
CDR3aa: ASSQDMAGGFYEQY; len: 14; j_gene: TRBJ2-7; abundance: -; v_gene: TRBV4-3
CDR3aa: ASSLSAGGDGYT; len: 12; j_gene: TRBJ1-2; abundance: -; v_gene: TRBV5-1
CDR3aa: ASSLNTGGYNIQY; len: 13; j_gene: TRBJ2-4; abundance: few; v_gene: TRBV3-1
CDR3aa: ATSVYKQGVTEAF; len: 13; j_gene: TRBJ1-1; abundance: -; v_gene: TRBV24-1
CDR3aa: ASRTGGRGYT; len: 10; j_gene: TRBJ1-2; abundance: many; v_gene: TRBV12-3/TRBV12-4
CDR3aa: ASSLRGDQETQY; len: 12; j_gene: TRBJ2-5; abundance: many; v_gene: TRBV5-1
CDR3aa: SGGDYNEQF; len: 9; j_gene: TRBJ2-1; abundance: -; v_gene: TRBV29-1
CDR3aa: ATSDSSWYT; len: 9; j_gene: TRBJ1-2; abundance: -; v_gene: TRBV24-1
CDR3aa: ASSQGSGGSYNEQF; len: 14; j_gene: TRBJ2-1; abundance: -; v_gene: TRBV4-2
CDR3aa: ASSMDRGLGEQY; len: 12; j_gene: TRBJ2-7; abundance: -; v_gene: TRBV11-2
CDR3aa: ASSYLSLRTGELF; len: 13; j_gene: TRBJ2-2; abundance: few; v_gene: TRBV6-2/TRBV6-3
CDR3aa: ATSEEGQSMNTEAF; len: 14; j_gene: TRBJ1-1; abundance: few; v_gene: TRBV24-1
CDR3aa: SATRWGQGTYEQY; len: 13; j_gene: TRBJ2-7; abundance: many; v_gene: TRBV20-1
CDR3aa: SAPTSGVADTQY; len: 12; j_gene: TRBJ2-3; abundance: -; v_gene: TRBV20-1
CDR3aa: ASRAWTEAF; len: 9; j_gene: TRBJ1-1; abundance: -; v_gene: TRBV5-5
CDR3aa: ASSYSTRGWETQY; len: 13; j_gene: TRBJ2-5; abundance: -; v_gene: TRBV6-5
CDR3aa: ASTLGGTQGGGGELF; len: 15; j_gene: TRBJ2-2; abundance: -; v_gene: TRBV27
CDR3aa: ASSPTGMNTEAF; len: 12; j_gene: TRBJ1-1; abundance: few; v_gene: TRBV7-6
CDR3aa: ASREQGASYEQY; len: 12; j_gene: TRBJ2-7; abundance: few; v_gene: TRBV7-2
CDR3aa: ASNRLTAYEQY; len: 11; j_gene: TRBJ2-7; abundance: -; v_gene: TRBV6-5
CDR3aa: SARDRGGKTDTQY; len: 13; j_gene: TRBJ2-3; abundance: many; v_gene: TRBV20-1
CDR3aa: ASRAGAEFTQY; len: 11; j_gene: TRBJ2-3; abundance: few; v_gene: TRBV6-2/TRBV6-3
CDR3aa: ASSLEAGYTEAF; len: 12; j_gene: TRBJ1-1; abundance: few; v_gene: TRBV7-9
CDR3aa: ASSPGRYEKLF; len: 11; j_gene: TRBJ1-4; abundance: -; v_gene: TRBV7-2
CDR3aa: ASRPDRGLSYEQY; len: 13; j_gene: TRBJ2-7; abundance: many; v_gene: TRBV6-2/TRBV6-3
CDR3aa: ASSLEAGKTYNEQF; len: 14; j_gene: TRBJ2-1; abundance: -; v_gene: TRBV7-2
CDR3aa: ASSLWGFNQPQH; len: 12; j_gene: TRBJ1-5; abundance: few; v_gene: TRBV5-6
CDR3aa: SAKDEADGYGYT; len: 12; j_gene: TRBJ1-2; abundance: few; v_gene: TRBV20-1